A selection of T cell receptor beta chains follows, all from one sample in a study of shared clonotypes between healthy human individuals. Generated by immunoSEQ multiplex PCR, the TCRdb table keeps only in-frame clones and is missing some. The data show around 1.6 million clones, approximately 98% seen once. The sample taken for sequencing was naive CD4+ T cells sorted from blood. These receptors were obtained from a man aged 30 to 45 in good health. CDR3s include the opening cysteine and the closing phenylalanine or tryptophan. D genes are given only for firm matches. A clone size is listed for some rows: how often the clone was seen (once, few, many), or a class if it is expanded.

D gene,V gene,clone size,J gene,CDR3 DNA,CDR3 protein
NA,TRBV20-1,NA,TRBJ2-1,TGCACCGCGGGCTCCTACAATGAGCAGTTCTTC,CTAGSYNEQFF
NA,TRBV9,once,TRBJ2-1,TGTGCCAGCAGCCCACGTTCCGGGACGGACTACAATGAGCAGTTCTTC,CASSPRSGTDYNEQFF
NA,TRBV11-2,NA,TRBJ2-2,TGTGCCAGCAGCTTTGGGGGCGGGGAGCTGTTTTTT,CASSFGGGELFF
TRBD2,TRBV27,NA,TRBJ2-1,TGTGCCAGCAGTTTAAGCGGGAGCTCCTACAATGAGCAGTTCTTC,CASSLSGSSYNEQFF
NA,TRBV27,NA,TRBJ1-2,TGTGCCAGCAGGCTCAACGCAGGGTTGGGCTACGGCTACACCTTC,CASRLNAGLGYGYTF
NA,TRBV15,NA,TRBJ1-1,TGTGCCACCAGCAGATCCCCCCCGGGCCCGGGGGCTGGGAACACTGAAGCTTTCTTT,CATSRSPPGPGAGNTEAFF
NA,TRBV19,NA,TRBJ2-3,TGTGCCAGTAGCCAGGGCTCAGATACGCAGTATTTT,CASSQGSDTQYF
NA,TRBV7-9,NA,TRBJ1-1,TGTGCCAGCAGCTTAGGTGACCGAGGAACTGAAGCTTTCTTT,CASSLGDRGTEAFF
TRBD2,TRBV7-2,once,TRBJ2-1,TGTGCCAGCAGCAGCTCTTCTGGGGCGGGAGCTCCGAATGAGCAGTTCTTC,CASSSSSGAGAPNEQFF
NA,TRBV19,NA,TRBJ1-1,TGTGCCAGTAGTATAGCAGCGTGGGCTTTCTTT,CASSIAAWAFF
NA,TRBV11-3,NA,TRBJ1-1,TGTGCCAGCAGCTCTCTGCTCGGGGGGACTGAAGCTTTCTTT,CASSSLLGGTEAFF
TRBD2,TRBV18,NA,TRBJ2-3,TGTGCCAGCTCACCACAGGGACTAGCGGGGGGCACAGATACGCAGTATTTT,CASSPQGLAGGTDTQYF
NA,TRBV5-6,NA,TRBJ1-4,TGTGCCAGCAGCTTGGCCGGAGAAAAACTGTTTTTT,CASSLAGEKLFF
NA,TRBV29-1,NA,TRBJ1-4,TGCAGCGTCCGCAGGGAAGGGAATGAAAAACTGTTTTTT,CSVRREGNEKLFF
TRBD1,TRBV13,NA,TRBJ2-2,TGTGCCAGCAGCGTACCGACAGGGGGCGAGGTCGGGGAGCTGTTTTTT,CASSVPTGGEVGELFF
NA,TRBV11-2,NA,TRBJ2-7,TGTGCCAGCACAACCTCGACAGCCTCCTACGAGCAGTACTTC,CASTTSTASYEQYF
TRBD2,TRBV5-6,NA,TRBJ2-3,TGTGCCAGCAGCAAGGGACTAGCGGGAGAATATACGCAGTATTTT,CASSKGLAGEYTQYF
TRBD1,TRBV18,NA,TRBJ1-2,TGTGCCAGCTCACCACTGGACAGGGCGGGCTATGGCTACACCTTC,CASSPLDRAGYGYTF
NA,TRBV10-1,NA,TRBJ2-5,TGCGCCAGCAGTAATTCAGTAATCCAAGAGACCCAGTACTTC,CASSNSVIQETQYF
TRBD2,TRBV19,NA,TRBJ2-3,TGTGCCAGTAGTGTTCTAGCGGCACTCACAGATACGCAGTATTTT,CASSVLAALTDTQYF
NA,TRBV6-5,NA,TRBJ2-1,TGTGCCAGCAGCCCCCCGGCTTACAATGAGCAGTTCTTC,CASSPPAYNEQFF
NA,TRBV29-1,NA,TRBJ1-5,TGCAGCGTTGCAGGGAAGAGCAATCAGCCCCAGCATTTT,CSVAGKSNQPQHF
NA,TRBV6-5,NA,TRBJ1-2,TGTGCCAGCAGTTACTCGATAAGAGGACCCGTATATGGCTACACCTTC,CASSYSIRGPVYGYTF
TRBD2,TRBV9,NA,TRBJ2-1,TGTGCCAGCAGCGTAGTGACTAGCGGGTATGGGAATGAGCAGTTCTTC,CASSVVTSGYGNEQFF
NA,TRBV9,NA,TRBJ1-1,TGTGCCAGCAGCGTAGATCCGGGTCGGAAAGCTTTCTTT,CASSVDPGRKAFF
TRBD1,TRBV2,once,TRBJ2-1,TGTGCCAGCAGCAAAAACAGGGGGCTGAGTGAGCAGTTCTTC,CASSKNRGLSEQFF
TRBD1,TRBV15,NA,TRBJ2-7,TGTGCCACCAGCAGGTACGGACAGGGGTACGAGCAGTACTTC,CATSRYGQGYEQYF
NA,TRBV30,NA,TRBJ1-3,TGTGCCTGGAGTGTGGATCACTCTGGAAACACCATATATTTT,CAWSVDHSGNTIYF
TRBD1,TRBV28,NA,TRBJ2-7,TGTGCCAGCAGTTCCCCCAAAGGGACAGGGGGCACAGAGCAGTACTTC,CASSSPKGTGGTEQYF
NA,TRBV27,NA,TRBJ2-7,TGTGCCAGCAGTTCGACAGGCGATTACGCCTACGAGCAGTACTTC,CASSSTGDYAYEQYF
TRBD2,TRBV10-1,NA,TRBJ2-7,TGCGCCAGCAGTGAGAAGCGGGAGACCTACGAGCAGTACTTC,CASSEKRETYEQYF
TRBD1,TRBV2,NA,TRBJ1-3,TGTGCCAGCAGTAGGGACAGTAGAAACACCATATATTTT,CASSRDSRNTIYF